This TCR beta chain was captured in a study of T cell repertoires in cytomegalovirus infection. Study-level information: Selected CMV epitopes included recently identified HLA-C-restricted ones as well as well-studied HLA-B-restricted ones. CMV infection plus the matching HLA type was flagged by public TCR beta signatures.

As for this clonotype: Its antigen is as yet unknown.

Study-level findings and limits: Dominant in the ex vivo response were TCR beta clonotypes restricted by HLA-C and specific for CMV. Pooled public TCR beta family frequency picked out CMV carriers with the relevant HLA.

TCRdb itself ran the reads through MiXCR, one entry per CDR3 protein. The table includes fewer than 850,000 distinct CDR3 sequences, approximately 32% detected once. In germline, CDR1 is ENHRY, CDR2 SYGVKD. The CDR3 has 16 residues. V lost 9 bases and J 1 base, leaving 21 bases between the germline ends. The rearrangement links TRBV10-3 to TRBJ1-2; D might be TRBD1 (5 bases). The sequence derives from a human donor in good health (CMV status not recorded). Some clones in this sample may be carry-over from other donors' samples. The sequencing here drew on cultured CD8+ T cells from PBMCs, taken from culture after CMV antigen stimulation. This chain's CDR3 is CAIPRDRNTLNYGYTF. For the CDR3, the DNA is TGTGCCATACCCCGGGACCGAAATACTCTTAACTATGGCTACACCTTC.